In its sample, the clone carrying this T cell receptor beta chain was seen many times. TCRdb redid the calling of the 5' RACE reads with MiXCR, one entry per CDR3 protein. This table has a few hundred thousand distinct CDR3 sequences, around 6.8% appearing once. The J segment lost 7 bases and the V segment lost 7 bases, leaving 10 bases of the junction unmatched. The CDR3 covers 15 residues. Looked up from germline, CDR1 is MNHEY and CDR2 is SVGEGT. This entry comes from a study of T cells after yellow fever vaccination. The sequence was collected from a man between 18 and 29 years old who received the YFV17D yellow fever vaccine. The genes are TRBV6-2 or TRBV6-3 and TRBJ2-7; 13 bases line up with TRBD2. The sequences come from PBMCs, collected approximately 47 days after the first yellow fever vaccination. The CDR3 here is CASTGRGTSGEEQYV. The DNA for the CDR3 is TGTGCCAGCACTGGACGCGGGACTAGCGGGGAGGAGCAGTACGTC.